This TCR beta chain was documented in a study of T cells after posttransplantation cyclophosphamide. As regards this clone: Its antigen is still unknown.

On the day of bone marrow donation, the related graft donor provided peripheral blood. This CDR3 has 14 residues. J gave up 0 bases and V 2 bases, and 0 bases lay outside the gene matches. CDR1 is SGHRS and CDR2 is YFSETQ in the germline V gene. Only in-frame clones appear in the TCRdb table, and some are missing; sequencing was by immunoSEQ multiplex PCR. The sample lists some 13,000 clones, approximately 80% occurring once. The study, taken as a whole, reports: Later post-transplant blood repertoires were often dominated by donor CD8+ memory clones. TRB overlap between skin or GI tissue T cells and blood was limited. TRB clonality was highly associated with recipient CMV seropositivity and reactivation.

This TCR derives from a man aged 50-59 years in good health, CMV-negative, and a related stem cell transplant donor. The chain joins TRBV5-1 to TRBJ2-5; TRBD2 matches 8 bases. Sequencing used memory CD4+ T cells sorted from PBMCs. The CDR3 here is CASSLLADQETQYF. The CDR3 region has the DNA TGCGCCAGCAGCTTACTAGCGGACCAAGAGACCCAGTACTTC.